These 7 T cell receptor beta chains were sequenced from one sample in a study of blood T cell repertoires in COVID-19. The method was immunoSEQ multiplex PCR; TCRdb's version includes in-frame clones alone and lacks a portion of them. The sample holds a few hundred thousand clones, around 85% seen once. The sample taken for sequencing was PBMCs or T cells enriched from blood (not recorded which). These receptors all come from a woman in her forties or fifties who had recovered from COVID-19.

Only one count was recorded for this clone. CDR3: CASSPGGDNYGYTF. For the CDR3, the DNA is TGTGCCAGCAGTCCAGGGGGCGACAACTATGGCTACACCTTC. The chain uses TRBV5-6 and TRBJ1-2; 8 nucleotides align to TRBD1. Unmatched junction bases numbered 5, after V lost 5 bases and J lost 2 bases. The CDR3 is 14 residues long. Germline values: CDR1 SGHDT, CDR2 YYEEEE. Full variable domain (rest looked up from reference TRBV5-6 and TRBJ1-2): DAGVTQSPTHLIKTRGQQVTLRCSPKSGHDTVSWYQQALGQGPQFIFQYYEEEERQRGNFPDRFSGHQFPNYSSELNVNALLLGDSALYLCASSPGGDNYGYTFGSGTRLTVV.

The gene calls are TRBV19 and TRBJ1-5, with D maybe TRBD1 (5 bases). The CDR3 covers 14 residues. Germline lookup yields CDR1 LNHDA and CDR2 SQIVND (reference sequence). Trimming stripped 5 bases from V and 6 bases from J, with 14 bases between. CDR3 in DNA: TGTGCCAGTAGTTCCAGGGATATGGCTCAGCCCCAGCATTTT. Translated: CASSSRDMAQPQHF.

This clone has more than one count but fewer than ten. The chain uses TRBV7-6 and TRBJ1-5; 7 bases align to TRBD1. The CDR3 has 16 amino acids. Germline V gene sequence: CDR1 SGHVS, CDR2 FNYEAQ. Losses at the gene ends were 1 base for V and 4 bases for J; bases not matched to a gene: 7. This CDR3 reads CASSLGQGRSNQPQHF. Written as DNA, the CDR3 is TGTGCCAGCAGCTTAGGACAGGGAAGGAGTAATCAGCCCCAGCATTTT. Full variable domain (missing parts from reference TRBV7-6 and TRBJ1-5): GAGVSQSPRYKVTKRGQDVALRCDPISGHVSLYWYRQALGQGPEFLTYFNYEAQQDKSGLPNDRFSAERPEGSISTLTIQRTEQRDSAMYRCASSLGQGRSNQPQHFGDGTRLSIL.

This clone turned up a few times. This chain uses TRBV7-9 with TRBJ2-7; TRBD1 aligns across 7 bases. CDR3 length equals 16 residues. The V and J ends lost 5 bases and 3 bases, in that order; junction bases with no gene match: 13. CDR1 and CDR2 (germline): SEHNR, FQNEAQ (reference sequence). The CDR3 DNA is TGTGCCAGCAGCCCTTGGGACAGCCAGGGTGTCTACGAGCAGTACTTC. Translation gives CASSPWDSQGVYEQYF.

The chain employs TRBV28 and TRBJ2-3, with TRBD2 matching over 12 bases. Per germline, CDR1 MDHEN and CDR2 SYDVKM. Germline trimming cut 5 bases from V and 6 bases from J; bases unmatched to any gene: 6. The CDR3 consists of 15 residues. The CDR3 DNA follows: TGTGCCAGCAGTCGGACTAGCGGGATGAGGGATACGCAGTATTTT. Amino acid sequence: CASSRTSGMRDTQYF.

This clone was detected only a few times. The chain is built from TRBV27 and TRBJ2-1, with TRBD2 matching 11 bases. The germline gives CDR1 MNHEY, CDR2 SMNVEV (reference sequence). V was pared by 6 bases and J by 9 bases, with 7 bases of the junction left unmatched. The CDR3 loop spans 14 amino acids. The CDR3 loop is CASRTSGSWGEQFF. CDR3 sequence (DNA): TGTGCCAGCAGAACTAGCGGGAGCTGGGGTGAGCAGTTCTTC.

The chain has TRBV5-4 and TRBJ2-5; 8 positions agree with TRBD1. CDR3 length equals 13 residues. V was pared by 9 bases and J by 1 base, with 5 bases of the junction left unmatched. The germline gives CDR1 SGHNT, CDR2 YYREEE (reference sequence). The CDR3 is CAISQGVQETQYF. The DNA for the CDR3 is TGTGCCATTTCACAGGGGGTCCAAGAGACCCAGTACTTC.